Listed here is a single T cell receptor (beta chain). Antigen: not known. The sample is drawn from a study of shared clonotypes between healthy human individuals. General observations from the study: The expectation was that sequencing depth would affect clonotype sharing among donors.

As originally analysed: Filtering differed, since immunoSEQ gave only junction sequences and no quality scores. The protocol was immunoSEQ multiplex PCR, while the TCRdb copy is restricted to in-frame clones and leaves out a portion. V and J calls and clone size are as listed in that table; D and trimming were resolved from the DNA. Of around 500,000 clones listed, around 80% are singletons. Germline assignment: CDR1 GTSNPN and CDR2 SVGIG (reference sequence). With 2 bases removed from V and 5 bases from J, the gap between germline ends came to 11 bases. This CDR3 contains 13 residues. The chain joins TRBV30 to TRBJ2-3, with D tentatively TRBD1 or TRBD2 (5 bases each). The sequence was obtained from a middle-aged woman in good health. Some clones in this sample may be carry-over from other donors' samples. The sequencing input was PBMCs. The CDR3 sequence: CAWSPRGVDTQYF. The CDR3 nucleotides read TGTGCCTGGAGTCCTCGAGGGGTAGATACGCAGTATTTT.